The sequence of this T cell receptor beta chain was determined in a study of shared clonotypes between healthy human individuals. Whole-study findings and limits: Naive subsets, compared against memory subsets, generally had larger estimated richness values.

Libraries were prepared by immunoSEQ multiplex PCR; TCRdb keeps only in-frame clonotypes and omits some of them. The sample lists some 2,400,000 clones, under 97% occurring once. This clone was seen only once. Antigen specificity is unknown. Between the trimmed V and J ends, which lost 5 bases and 6 bases, there was a span of 15 bases. The CDR3 covers 13 residues. Germline assignment: CDR1 SGHRS and CDR2 YFSETQ. This sequence joins TRBV5-1 and TRBJ2-7; D is uncertain. The sequenced sample was naive CD4+ T cells sorted from blood. The subset: CD45RA+ positively selected. This receptor was taken from a man between 18 and 35 years old in good health. DNA of the CDR3: TGCGCCAGCAGTCCTGAAGCCCCGTCCGAGCAGTACTTC. This sequence encodes CASSPEAPSEQYF.